This passage covers 28 T cell receptor beta chains from one sample sequenced in a study of shared clonotypes between healthy human individuals. Here immunoSEQ multiplex PCR was the method, and the copy in TCRdb shows in-frame clones only, minus some. The top ten clones hold 0.3% to 0.45% of a sample with fewer than 3 million clones, about 90% of them seen once. Sequencing was carried out using naive CD4+ T cells from PBMCs. Subset in this sample: CD45RA+ positively selected. The receptor source for this set is a young man in good health. Some clones in this sample may be carry-over from other donors' samples.

CDR3 in amino acids: CASSRGGATNEKLFF. CDR3 coding DNA: TGTGCCAGCAGCAGGGGGGGCGCAACTAATGAAAAACTGTTTTTT. This rearrangement joins TRBV7-6 to TRBJ1-4, with D possibly TRBD1 on 6 matching bases. Germline CDR1 SGHVS, CDR2 FNYEAQ. The V end was cut by 5 bases, the J end by 0 bases, with 10 bases between. There are 15 residues in the CDR3.

V usage is TRBV6-1 and J usage is TRBJ1-4; D remains unclear. V shed 2 bases and J shed 8 bases, with 9 bases lying between them. Germline V gene lookup returns CDR1 MNHNS and CDR2 SASEGT. CDR3 size: 13 residues. CDR3 sequence: CASSELVEEKLFF. The CDR3 DNA sequence: TGTGCCAGCAGTGAACTTGTGGAAGAAAAACTGTTTTTT.

The chain links TRBV19 to TRBJ2-4; D is tentatively TRBD1 or TRBD2 (6 bases each). The length of the CDR3 is 18 residues. V was cut by 7 bases and J by 5 bases, with 27 bases left in between. Germline lookup yields CDR1 LNHDA and CDR2 SQIVND (reference sequence). The CDR3 region is CASKSRGGTIGEENIQYF. CDR3 nucleotides: TGTGCCAGTAAGTCCCGAGGGGGGACCATCGGGGAGGAAAACATTCAGTACTTC.

The chain employs TRBV10-1 and TRBJ2-1; TRBD2 matches at 9 bases. The germline V gene encodes CDR1 WNHNN and CDR2 SYGVQD (reference sequence). After removal of 5 bases from V and 0 bases from J, the junction contained 8 bases not matched to a gene. This CDR3 is 17 amino acids long. The CDR3 spells CASSKLAGGYSYNEQFF. The DNA for the CDR3 is TGCGCCAGCAGTAAGTTGGCGGGAGGGTACTCCTACAATGAGCAGTTCTTC.

The CDR3 loop is CASSEGPGTANSPLHF. CDR3 sequence (DNA): TGTGCCAGCAGTGAAGGACCCGGGACAGCCAATTCACCCCTCCACTTT. The chain joins TRBV25-1 to TRBJ1-6, with 7 positions matching TRBD1. This CDR3 spans 16 amino acids. The ends lost 2 bases at V and 7 bases at J; junction bases unmatched: 8. The germline CDR1 and CDR2 sequences are MGHDK and SYGVNS.

The chain has TRBV5-6 and TRBJ2-2; a weak D match, TRBD2 (6 bases). The CDR3 sequence is 14 residues long. V was shortened by 5 bases and J by 6 bases, with 14 bases between the two germline ends. Germline assignment: CDR1 SGHDT and CDR2 YYEEEE. CDR3 coding DNA: TGTGCCAGCAGGATTGGGGGAGGCGCCGGGGAGCTGTTTTTT. Protein product: CASRIGGGAGELFF.

This sequence joins TRBV7-2 and TRBJ1-2, with a possible D match to TRBD1 (6 bases). This CDR3 comprises 14 residues. Per germline, CDR1 SGHTA and CDR2 FQGNSA. Trimming took 4 bases from V and 2 from J, leaving 11 bases between them. The CDR3 loop is CASSYRETNYGYTF. CDR3 DNA: TGTGCCAGCAGCTACAGGGAGACCAACTATGGCTACACCTTC.

A word on this clone: Additional DNA sequences in this sample encode the identical CDR3. V and J are TRBV2 and TRBJ2-5; D is possibly TRBD1 (6 bases). The length of the CDR3 is 13 residues. Germline assignment: CDR1 SNHLY and CDR2 FYNNEI. Trimming left V 2 bases short and J 4 bases short, with 8 bases between. CDR3 DNA sequence: TGTGCCAGCAGTGAATACAGGGTAGAGACCCAGTACTTC. Its translation is CASSEYRVETQYF.

The CDR3 reads CASSVRTPSETQYF. CDR3 DNA sequence: TGTGCCAGCAGCGTAAGGACTCCATCCGAGACCCAGTACTTC. The chain is built from TRBV9 and TRBJ2-5; perhaps TRBD2 as D (5 bases). Germline assignment: CDR1 SGDLS and CDR2 YYNGEE. The length of the CDR3 is 14 residues. V lost 1 base to trimming and J lost 5 bases, with 12 bases between them.

A remark on this clone: Other DNA sequences in the same sample also yield this CDR3. The chain joins TRBV27 to TRBJ2-7; D unresolved. Trimming removed 3 bases from V and 3 bases from J, with 12 bases in between. The CDR3 loop spans 14 amino acids. Germline loops: CDR1 MNHEY, CDR2 SMNVEV (reference sequence). CDR3 sequence reads: CASSLKGLGYEQYF. In DNA, the CDR3 is TGTGCCAGCAGTTTGAAGGGCTTGGGCTACGAGCAGTACTTC.

A single count supports this clone. V gene TRBV27 combines with J gene TRBJ2-7, with D tentatively TRBD1 (5 bases). Germline V gene lookup returns CDR1 MNHEY and CDR2 SMNVEV (reference sequence). The CDR3 loop spans 15 amino acids. Trimming took off 3 bases at V and 9 bases at J, with 21 bases between the two ends. The CDR3 DNA sequence: TGTGCCAGCAGTTTCATCTTTCAGGGATCAGGGCGGCAGTACTTC. Translation: CASSFIFQGSGRQYF.

This sequence joins TRBV28 and TRBJ2-3; 11 bases line up with TRBD2. Germline V gives CDR1 MDHEN, CDR2 SYDVKM. After removal of 6 bases from V and 2 bases from J, the junction contained 10 bases not matched to a gene. The CDR3 extends over 17 amino acids. DNA for the CDR3: TGTGCCAGCAGCCCACTCTCTAGCGGGAGGCCCACAGATACGCAGTATTTT. Its protein product is CASSPLSSGRPTDTQYF.

The chain combines TRBV6-5 with TRBJ1-1, with D tentatively TRBD1 (5 bases). Trimming pared 6 bases from V and 6 bases from J, leaving 14 bases between. Germline values: CDR1 MNHEY, CDR2 SVGAGI. The CDR3 extends over 13 amino acids. The CDR3 protein is CASSPPGGAEAFF. The CDR3 DNA follows: TGTGCCAGCAGCCCGCCCGGGGGTGCTGAAGCTTTCTTT.

For the CDR3, the DNA is TGTGCCAGCAGCGCCGCGGTGAACACTGAAGCTTTCTTT. Its protein product is CASSAAVNTEAFF. V and J are TRBV7-2 and TRBJ1-1, with D uncertain. V lost 5 bases to trimming and J lost 0 bases, with 7 bases between them. This CDR3 has 13 residues. In germline, CDR1 is SGHTA, CDR2 FQGNSA. Using reference TRBV7-2 and TRBJ1-1 for the parts outside the CDR3, the full variable domain is GAGVSQSPSNKVTEKGKDVELRCDPISGHTALYWYRQSLGQGLEFLIYFQGNSAPDKSGLPSDRFSAERTGGSVSTLTIQRTQQEDSAVYLCASSAAVNTEAFFGQGTRLTVV.

V usage is TRBV2 and J usage is TRBJ2-5, with D possibly being TRBD2 (6 bases). The CDR3 runs 14 residues. The V end was cut by 0 bases, the J end by 11 bases, with 16 bases between. The germline V gene encodes CDR1 SNHLY and CDR2 FYNNEI. In DNA form, the CDR3 reads TGTGCCAGCAGTGAAGCGTTTACAAACCGGGAGCAGTACTTC. As protein: CASSEAFTNREQYF. Together with reference TRBV2 and TRBJ2-5, the CDR3 gives the full variable domain: EPEVTQTPSHQVTQMGQEVILRCVPISNHLYFYWYRQILGQKVEFLVSFYNNEISEKSEIFDDQFSVERPDGSNFTLKIRSTKLEDSAMYFCASSEAFTNREQYFGPGTRLLVL.

This chain links TRBV7-6 with TRBJ1-1; perhaps TRBD1 as D (5 bases). This CDR3 region has 16 residues. Trimming pared 2 bases from V and 5 bases from J, leaving 18 bases between. Germline V gives CDR1 SGHVS, CDR2 FNYEAQ. In nucleotides, the CDR3 is TGTGCCAGCAGCTTACGGCGGGGCCGGGGGGGTACTGAAGCTTTCTTT. Its protein product is CASSLRRGRGGTEAFF.

This chain joins TRBV5-1 and TRBJ1-2; 8 bases fit TRBD1. Germline CDR1 reads SGHRS; CDR2 reads YFSETQ. Trimming at V came to 4 bases and at J to 6 bases, leaving 11 bases not matched to a gene. CDR3 length equals 15 residues. DNA for the CDR3: TGCGCCAGCAGCCTCCCAGGACAGGGTTTAAATGGCTACACCTTC. Its protein product is CASSLPGQGLNGYTF.

The V gene is TRBV5-6, the J gene TRBJ1-1, with D possibly being TRBD1 (5 bases). V was shortened by 6 bases and J by 1 base, with 16 bases between the two germline ends. Germline V gene data show CDR1 as SGHDT and CDR2 as YYEEEE. The CDR3 is 15 amino acids. CDR3 coding DNA: TGTGCCAGCAAGGACGCGGGGAGGGGGAACACTGAAGCTTTCTTT. Protein product: CASKDAGRGNTEAFF.

This rearrangement joins TRBV5-1 to TRBJ2-5; D is undetermined. The germline CDR1 and CDR2 sequences are SGHRS and YFSETQ. The CDR3 extends over 11 amino acids. Trimming stripped 7 bases from V and 2 bases from J, with 6 bases between. CDR3 DNA: TGCGCCAGCGCACAGCAAGAGACCCAGTACTTC. It translates to CASAQQETQYF.

This clone was detected only a few times. This sequence joins TRBV28 and TRBJ2-2; 7 bases match TRBD1. V was clipped by 6 bases and J by 5 bases; unmatched bases: 6. CDR1 is MDHEN and CDR2 is SYDVKM in the germline V gene. The CDR3 length is 14 residues. In DNA form, the CDR3 reads TGTGCCAGCAGCGACCACAGGGGTACCGGGGAGCTGTTTTTT. Protein: CASSDHRGTGELFF.

This clone was counted a few times. V and J are TRBV2 and TRBJ2-5; D perhaps matches TRBD1 (5 bases). Trimming shortened V by 3 bases and J by 2 bases, and 13 bases separated the two germline ends. Germline lookup yields CDR1 SNHLY and CDR2 FYNNEI. The CDR3 loop spans 15 amino acids. The chain's CDR3 is CASSDRGLGQETQYF. Here the CDR3 DNA reads TGTGCCAGCAGTGATAGGGGTTTGGGGCAAGAGACCCAGTACTTC.

The chain is built from TRBV20-1 and TRBJ2-7; no firm D call. CDR1 is DFQATT, CDR2 SNEGSKA, per germline (reference sequence). Trimming removed 3 bases at V and 6 bases at J, with 9 bases between. The CDR3 length is 11 residues. CDR3 coding DNA: TGCAGTGCTAGTAAAGGGTTCGAGCAGTACTTC. It is translated as CSASKGFEQYF.

On this clone itself: One end of the junction does not line up with germline, which may come from a read error. Other nucleotide sequences in the sample specify the same CDR3. The chain combines TRBV6-1 with TRBJ2-7; 8 positions agree with TRBD1. This CDR3 has 14 residues. Germline values: CDR1 MNHNS, CDR2 SASEGT. The CDR3 spells CASSEGTGPYEQYF. DNA of the CDR3: TGTGCCAGCAGCGAAGGGACAGGTCCCTACGAGCAGTACTTC.

This chain uses TRBV5-1 with TRBJ1-3; 9 nucleotides align to TRBD1. Per the germline V gene, CDR1 is SGHRS and CDR2 is YFSETQ. The CDR3 is 14 residues long. J was trimmed by 7 bases and V by 4 bases; bases with no gene match: 6. The CDR3 sequence: CASSAGQGINTIYF. DNA of the CDR3: TGCGCCAGCAGCGCAGGACAGGGGATTAACACCATATATTTT.

This clone was detected once. CDR3 nucleotides: TGTGCCAGCAGCTCATATCGACAGGACACGCAGTATTTT. Protein product: CASSSYRQDTQYF. This chain uses TRBV7-2 with TRBJ2-3; D may be TRBD1 (6 bases). The CDR3 runs to 13 residues. Germline V lookup: CDR1 SGHTA, CDR2 FQGNSA. V was cut by 4 bases and J by 9 bases, with 14 bases left in between. The variable domain in full, with the rest retrieved from reference TRBV7-2 and TRBJ2-3, is GAGVSQSPSNKVTEKGKDVELRCDPISGHTALYWYRQSLGQGLEFLIYFQGNSAPDKSGLPSDRFSAERTGGSVSTLTIQRTQQEDSAVYLCASSSYRQDTQYFGPGTRLTVL.

This chain joins TRBV6-4 and TRBJ2-7; 8 nucleotides line up with TRBD2. J gave up 6 bases and V 10 bases, and 8 bases lay outside the gene matches. The CDR3 consists of 12 residues. Germline V gene sequence: CDR1 MRHNA, CDR2 SNTAGT. CDR3 coding DNA: TGTGCCACTCCGGGACTAGTTCGCGAGCAGTACTTC. This translates into CATPGLVREQYF.

The V gene is TRBV7-9, the J gene TRBJ2-2; perhaps TRBD2 as D (6 bases). The CDR3 loop spans 14 amino acids. V lost 5 bases to trimming and J lost 4 bases, with 11 bases between them. Germline CDR1 is SEHNR and CDR2 is FQNEAQ (reference sequence). As DNA, the CDR3 is TGTGCCAGCAGCCCCCGGCGGGGCACCGGGGAGCTGTTTTTT. Amino acid sequence: CASSPRRGTGELFF.

The rearrangement uses TRBV28 and TRBJ2-1; no clear D. The CDR3 covers 12 residues. V lost 7 bases and J lost 16, with 20 bases in between. The germline CDR1 and CDR2 sequences are MDHEN and SYDVKM. Here the CDR3 DNA reads TGTGCCAGCACCGGCTACAAGGCGGTAGAATTCTTC. This translates into CASTGYKAVEFF.